The subject of this entry is one T cell receptor (beta chain). Its matching antigen is unknown. Germline V CDR1 and CDR2: MGHRA, YSYEKL. Trimming left V 1 base short and J 3 bases short, with 9 bases between. CDR3 size: 14 residues. The data are from a study of cytomegalovirus exposure and HLA in healthy donors. General study results and limits: In a later analysis, CMV-associated beta chains were mostly HLA-associated, it appeared. Trimming of TCR beta V- and J-genes showed a link, identified in a later analysis, to a missense DCLRE1C variant.

PCR amplification relied on 60 Vbeta primers (plus 13 Jbeta primers). The repertoire was sequenced with immunoSEQ multiplex PCR; TCRdb's copy has only in-frame clones and lacks some. This table has about 110,000 clones, over 75% appearing once. The sequenced sample consisted of PBMCs. The J gene is TRBJ1-1, the V gene TRBV4-1; maybe TRBD1 (5 bases). The clonotype was recovered from a young woman in good health and CMV-seronegative. For the CDR3, the DNA is TGCGCCAGCAGCCAAGTATGGGGGGACACTGAAGCTTTCTTT. It specifies CASSQVWGDTEAFF.